This TCR beta chain derives from a study of Ad26.COV2.S vaccination and SARS-CoV-2 variants. In the study overall: Ad26.COV2.S arm of COV1001 included the donor. Administration of Ad26.COV2.S was intramuscular, either once or twice 56 days apart.

In the case of this clone: Its antigen is not identified.

Indicated treatment: approximately 18 received Ad26.COV2.S at low or high dose, single or two shots; roughly 5 received placebo; per-sample allocation not given. The study sampled participants on day 63 after the first vaccine or placebo injection. Study-level results: Vaccine and placebo recipients had similar non-spike TCR breadth. Vaccinees showed greater spike-specific TCR breadth than placebo recipients.

This table comes from immunoSEQ multiplex PCR, and its TCRdb copy is limited to in-frame clones, with some not included. The top ten hold around 7.4% of the sample, which has approximately 360,000 clones, roughly 80% seen once. The TCR sequence derives from a person between 18 and 65 years old who received the Ad26.COV2.S COVID-19 vaccine or a placebo. The sequenced sample was peripheral blood, obtained in a trial of Ad26.COV2.S vaccine versus placebo.

CDR3 region: CASSLTLAEYNEQFF. CDR3 nucleotide sequence: TGTGCCAGCAGCTTAACATTAGCGGAGTACAATGAGCAGTTCTTC. The V gene is TRBV7-9, the J gene TRBJ2-1; TRBD2 is a possible D gene (6 bases). The germline V gene has CDR1 SEHNR and CDR2 FQNEAQ (reference sequence). The CDR3 spans 15 residues. The V end was cut by 2 bases, the J end by 4 bases, with 12 bases between.